These T cell receptor beta chains were read from a single sample in a study of human T cells and chemical hapten exposure. TCRdb re-called the RACE reads with MiXCR, one entry per CDR3 protein. Of tens of thousands of distinct CDR3 sequences listed, approximately 9.9% are singletons. The source material was whole blood, sampled in connection with sensitization to the hapten diphenylcyclopropenone (DPC). Every receptor here comes from a woman aged 40 to 49 with alopecia areata. Some clones in this sample may be carry-over from other donors' samples. CDR3s include the opening cysteine and the closing phenylalanine or tryptophan. Each record gives: D gene, clone size, J gene, V gene, CDR3 protein, CDR3 DNA. D genes are given only for firm matches. Clone size is given for some rows only: seen once, a few or many times, or a class if the clone is expanded.

D: -
size: few
J: TRBJ2-3
V: TRBV7-2
CDR3: CASSLSGGGPPDTQYF
DNA: TGTGCCAGCAGCTTATCTGGCGGGGGCCCCCCAGATACGCAGTATTTT

D: -
size: few
J: TRBJ2-7
V: TRBV20-1
CDR3: CSARDGSGREQYF
DNA: TGCAGTGCTAGAGATGGTTCTGGGCGCGAGCAGTACTTC

D: -
size: many
J: TRBJ2-5
V: TRBV5-4
CDR3: CASSKGNQETQYF
DNA: TGTGCCAGCAGCAAAGGAAACCAAGAGACCCAGTACTTC

D: -
size: few
J: TRBJ1-5
V: TRBV20-1
CDR3: CSLGRTRNQPQHF
DNA: TGCAGTTTGGGGCGCACCCGCAATCAGCCCCAGCATTTT

D: -
size: many
J: TRBJ2-5
V: TRBV6-2/TRBV6-3
CDR3: CASSRPLQTQYF
DNA: TGTGCCAGCAGTCGCCCCCTCCAGACCCAGTACTTC

D: TRBD2
size: many
J: TRBJ2-7
V: TRBV7-9
CDR3: CASSTIAGPPVEQYF
DNA: TGTGCCAGCAGCACGATAGCGGGGCCTCCCGTCGAGCAGTACTTC

D: -
size: many
J: TRBJ1-6
V: TRBV5-4
CDR3: CASSLKGFVSNSPLHF
DNA: TGTGCCAGCAGCTTGAAGGGGTTTGTGAGTAATTCACCCCTCCACTTT

D: TRBD1
size: many
J: TRBJ1-5
V: TRBV7-9
CDR3: CASSFGDRYRNQPQHF
DNA: TGTGCCAGCAGCTTTGGGGACAGATATCGTAATCAGCCCCAGCATTTT

D: -
size: few
J: TRBJ1-5
V: TRBV21-1
CDR3: CASGGTNYSNQPQHF
DNA: TGTGCCAGTGGGGGGACAAATTATAGCAATCAGCCCCAGCATTTT

D: -
size: -
J: TRBJ2-1
V: TRBV19
CDR3: CASMKWGDSYNEQFF
DNA: TGTGCCAGTATGAAGTGGGGGGACTCCTACAATGAGCAGTTCTTC

D: -
size: -
J: TRBJ2-6
V: TRBV7-9
CDR3: CASSLDSGANVLTF
DNA: TGTGCCAGCAGCTTAGACTCTGGGGCCAACGTCCTGACTTTC

D: -
size: few
J: TRBJ2-6
V: TRBV4-1
CDR3: CASSQAEGYGANVLTF
DNA: TGCGCCAGCAGCCAAGCTGAGGGCTACGGGGCCAACGTCCTGACTTTC

D: -
size: many
J: TRBJ2-7
V: TRBV3-1
CDR3: CASTTGGEQYF
DNA: TGTGCCAGCACCACTGGCGGGGAGCAGTACTTC

D: TRBD2
size: few
J: TRBJ2-2
V: TRBV6-4
CDR3: CASSDSYRLAGAHQSNTGELFF
DNA: TGTGCCAGCAGTGACTCGTATAGACTAGCGGGGGCCCATCAATCGAACACCGGGGAGCTGTTTTTT

D: -
size: -
J: TRBJ2-7
V: TRBV18
CDR3: CASSRQDSLEQYF
DNA: TGTGCCAGCTCAAGACAGGATAGTCTCGAGCAGTACTTC

D: TRBD2
size: few
J: TRBJ2-3
V: TRBV30
CDR3: CAWTLASSTDTQYF
DNA: TGTGCCTGGACACTAGCGTCTAGCACAGATACGCAGTATTTT

D: TRBD1
size: -
J: TRBJ2-5
V: TRBV20-1
CDR3: CSARDPGGVETQYF
DNA: TGCAGTGCTAGAGATCCAGGGGGCGTAGAGACCCAGTACTTC

D: -
size: many
J: TRBJ1-1
V: TRBV25-1
CDR3: CASSKNTEAFF
DNA: TGTGCCAGCAGTAAAAACACTGAAGCTTTCTTT

D: TRBD2
size: many
J: TRBJ2-3
V: TRBV5-1
CDR3: CASSLGLATSTDTQYF
DNA: TGCGCCAGCAGCTTGGGACTAGCAACTAGCACAGATACGCAGTATTTT

D: -
size: -
J: TRBJ2-3
V: TRBV5-5
CDR3: CASSLVVGTSTDTQYF
DNA: TGTGCCAGCAGCTTGGTCGTGGGGACAAGCACAGATACGCAGTATTTT

D: -
size: -
J: TRBJ1-3
V: TRBV19
CDR3: CASSFQNSGNTIYF
DNA: TGTGCCAGTAGTTTTCAGAACTCTGGAAACACCATATATTTT

D: TRBD1
size: few
J: TRBJ1-5
V: TRBV4-1
CDR3: CASRDSIGGGSGNQPQHF
DNA: TGCGCCAGCAGGGACAGTATAGGGGGCGGTTCAGGCAATCAGCCCCAGCATTTT

D: -
size: -
J: TRBJ1-2
V: TRBV4-3
CDR3: CASSQDRGGAAGYTF
DNA: TGCGCCAGCAGCCAAGATCGGGGAGGGGCGGCTGGCTACACCTTC

D: -
size: few
J: TRBJ2-2
V: TRBV7-6
CDR3: CASSRTGYTGELFF
DNA: TGTGCCAGCAGCCGGACCGGGTACACCGGGGAGCTGTTTTTT

D: TRBD2
size: few
J: TRBJ2-3
V: TRBV23-1
CDR3: CASSQRTSGLLTDTQYF
DNA: TGCGCCAGCAGTCAGCGGACTAGCGGGCTTCTCACAGATACGCAGTATTTT

D: -
size: few
J: TRBJ2-3
V: TRBV6-2/TRBV6-3
CDR3: CASSSGRMQVAQYF
DNA: TGTGCCAGCAGTTCGGGACGGATGCAGGTTGCGCAGTATTTT

D: -
size: -
J: TRBJ2-1
V: TRBV6-1
CDR3: CASSVGLGQLNEQFF
DNA: TGTGCCAGCAGTGTGGGATTAGGTCAGTTAAATGAGCAGTTCTTC

D: TRBD2
size: -
J: TRBJ2-3
V: TRBV5-6
CDR3: CASSRGLAGVVDTQYF
DNA: TGTGCCAGCAGCCGAGGACTAGCGGGGGTTGTTGATACGCAGTATTTT

D: TRBD2
size: many
J: TRBJ2-7
V: TRBV2
CDR3: CASSEGLHSYEQYF
DNA: TGTGCCAGCAGTGAGGGACTACACTCCTACGAGCAGTACTTC

D: -
size: many
J: TRBJ1-1
V: TRBV6-1
CDR3: CASSELENTEAFF
DNA: TGTGCCAGCAGTGAACTGGAGAACACTGAAGCTTTCTTT

D: -
size: many
J: TRBJ2-2
V: TRBV5-5
CDR3: CASSLVRGGTGELFF
DNA: TGTGCCAGCAGCTTGGTAAGGGGAGGCACCGGGGAGCTGTTTTTT

D: TRBD1
size: few
J: TRBJ1-2
V: TRBV5-1
CDR3: CASKGDSYGYTF
DNA: TGCGCCAGCAAGGGGGACAGTTATGGCTACACCTTC

D: TRBD2
size: few
J: TRBJ2-3
V: TRBV4-1
CDR3: CASSQGGLASTDTQYF
DNA: TGCGCCAGCAGCCAAGGTGGACTAGCGAGCACAGATACGCAGTATTTT

D: -
size: few
J: TRBJ2-3
V: TRBV27
CDR3: CASSGTGGTQYF
DNA: TGTGCCAGCAGTGGAACTGGGGGCACGCAGTATTTT

D: -
size: few
J: TRBJ1-2
V: TRBV9
CDR3: CASSVATGNYGYTF
DNA: TGTGCCAGCAGCGTAGCTACAGGGAACTATGGCTACACCTTC

D: -
size: few
J: TRBJ2-1
V: TRBV2
CDR3: CASSPRGTTYNEQFF
DNA: TGTGCCAGCAGCCCCCGGGGGACGACCTACAATGAGCAGTTCTTC

D: TRBD1
size: -
J: TRBJ1-1
V: TRBV4-2
CDR3: CASSQAGQGNTEAFF
DNA: TGTGCCAGCAGCCAAGCTGGACAGGGGAACACTGAAGCTTTCTTT

D: -
size: few
J: TRBJ2-3
V: TRBV5-4
CDR3: CASQATDTQYF
DNA: TGTGCCAGCCAGGCTACTGATACGCAGTATTTT

D: -
size: many
J: TRBJ2-3
V: TRBV9
CDR3: CASSVGGMADTQYF
DNA: TGTGCCAGCAGCGTAGGCGGGATGGCAGATACGCAGTATTTT

D: -
size: many
J: TRBJ1-1
V: TRBV5-1
CDR3: CASSLAVQTTEAFF
DNA: TGCGCCAGCAGCTTGGCGGTGCAGACCACTGAAGCTTTCTTT

D: TRBD1
size: few
J: TRBJ1-4
V: TRBV7-9
CDR3: CALRQGSEKLFF
DNA: TGTGCCTTACGACAGGGGTCTGAAAAACTGTTTTTT

D: -
size: -
J: TRBJ1-5
V: TRBV25-1
CDR3: CASSEDIQGRGQPQHF
DNA: TGTGCCAGCAGTGAAGATATTCAGGGGAGAGGGCAGCCCCAGCATTTT

D: -
size: -
J: TRBJ1-1
V: TRBV7-3
CDR3: CASSPGSNTEAFF
DNA: TGTGCCAGCAGCCCCGGAAGTAACACTGAAGCTTTCTTT

D: -
size: many
J: TRBJ2-2
V: TRBV3-1
CDR3: CASSFTSTGELFF
DNA: TGTGCCAGCAGCTTCACTAGCACCGGGGAGCTGTTTTTT

D: TRBD1
size: -
J: TRBJ1-5
V: TRBV19
CDR3: CASKDRDSNQPQHF
DNA: TGTGCCAGTAAGGACAGGGATAGCAATCAGCCCCAGCATTTT

D: -
size: many
J: TRBJ2-3
V: TRBV7-9
CDR3: CASSQDGVTQYF
DNA: TGTGCCAGCAGCCAGGACGGAGTGACGCAGTATTTT

D: -
size: -
J: TRBJ1-1
V: TRBV5-4
CDR3: CASSRTLNTEAFF
DNA: TGTGCCAGCAGCCGGACGTTGAACACTGAAGCTTTCTTT